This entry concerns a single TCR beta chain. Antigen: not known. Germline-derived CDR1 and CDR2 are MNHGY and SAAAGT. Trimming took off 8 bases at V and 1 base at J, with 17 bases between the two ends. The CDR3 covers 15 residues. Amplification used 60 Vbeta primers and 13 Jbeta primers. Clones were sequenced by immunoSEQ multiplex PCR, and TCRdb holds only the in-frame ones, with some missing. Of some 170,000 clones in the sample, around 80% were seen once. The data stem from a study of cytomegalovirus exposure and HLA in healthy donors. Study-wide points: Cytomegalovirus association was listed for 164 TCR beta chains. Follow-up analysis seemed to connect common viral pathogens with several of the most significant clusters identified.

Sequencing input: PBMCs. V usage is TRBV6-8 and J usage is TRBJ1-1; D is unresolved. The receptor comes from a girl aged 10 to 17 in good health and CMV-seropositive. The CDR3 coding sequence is TGTGCCAGCGCGGGAGGTCCGCGCCCGAACACTGAAGCTTTCTTT. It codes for CASAGGPRPNTEAFF.